This TCR beta chain comes out of a study of cytomegalovirus exposure and HLA in healthy donors. The CDR3 runs to 16 residues. The V segment lost 5 bases and the J segment 5 bases; nucleotides outside the gene matches: 9. CDR1 and CDR2 from the germline V gene are SEHNR and FQNEAQ (reference sequence). Of note for this clone: The antigen is undetermined.

Use of 60 Vbeta and 13 Jbeta primers characterized the PCR. Only in-frame clones appear in the TCRdb table, and some are missing; sequencing was by immunoSEQ multiplex PCR. The repertoire table contains about 170,000 clones. Study results and limitations: Using a false discovery rate of 0.05, a later analysis showed that 16,000 or so TCR beta sequences were associated with HLA alleles. CMV serostatus stood as the only immune exposure information on hand.

The sequenced material came from PBMCs. The chain combines TRBV7-9 with TRBJ2-1, with TRBD2 matching over 10 bases. The receptor was derived from a woman in her sixties or seventies in good health and CMV-seronegative. The CDR3 region is CASSGRSGGTNNEQFF. DNA of the CDR3: TGTGCCAGCAGCGGCCGTAGCGGGGGGACTAACAATGAGCAGTTCTTC.